This is a list of T cell receptor beta chains from one sample in a study of cytomegalovirus exposure and HLA in healthy donors. TCRdb's table, derived via immunoSEQ multiplex PCR, lists solely in-frame clones and lacks some. The sample records approximately 110,000 clones, under 80% being singletons. Input material: PBMCs. Receptors were obtained from a woman in her thirties or forties in good health and CMV-seropositive. Each CDR3 is given with its conserved first and last residue. Each record gives: D gene, V gene, J gene, clone size, CDR3 DNA, CDR3 protein. The D gene is left open where the match is weak. Clone size appears in some rows only: once, few, many, or a class for an expanded clone.

D gene: NA
V gene: TRBV4-3
J gene: TRBJ2-7
clone size: NA
CDR3 DNA: TGCGCCAGCAGCCAATATTACAGGGAGACCAGCTACGAGCAGTACTTC
CDR3 protein: CASSQYYRETSYEQYF

D gene: NA
V gene: TRBV2
J gene: TRBJ2-1
clone size: NA
CDR3 DNA: TGTGCCAGCAGTGAAGCGAGGGCAGGGGGAGGAAACAATGAGCAGTTCTTC
CDR3 protein: CASSEARAGGGNNEQFF

D gene: TRBD1
V gene: TRBV2
J gene: TRBJ2-3
clone size: NA
CDR3 DNA: TGTGCCAGCAGTGGGACAGGGGGAGATACGCAGTATTTT
CDR3 protein: CASSGTGGDTQYF

D gene: NA
V gene: TRBV28
J gene: TRBJ2-2
clone size: NA
CDR3 DNA: TGTGCCAGCAGTACTCGACTAGGACACGATAACACCGGGGAGCTGTTTTTT
CDR3 protein: CASSTRLGHDNTGELFF

D gene: TRBD1
V gene: TRBV5-1
J gene: TRBJ1-4
clone size: NA
CDR3 DNA: TGCGCCAGCAGCCCCTCGGGACAGGGTAATGAAAAACTGTTTTTT
CDR3 protein: CASSPSGQGNEKLFF

D gene: TRBD2
V gene: TRBV6-1
J gene: TRBJ2-3
clone size: NA
CDR3 DNA: TGTGCCAGCAGTGAAGCACCTAGCGGGGGGGCCCGGGATACGCAGTATTTT
CDR3 protein: CASSEAPSGGARDTQYF

D gene: NA
V gene: TRBV10-1
J gene: TRBJ1-2
clone size: NA
CDR3 DNA: TGCGCCAGCAGTCCGGACATCGGGCACTATGGCTACACCTTC
CDR3 protein: CASSPDIGHYGYTF

D gene: NA
V gene: TRBV6-4
J gene: TRBJ2-1
clone size: NA
CDR3 DNA: TGTGCCAGCAACCAGTTAGGGGGCTCCTACAATGAGCAGTTCTTC
CDR3 protein: CASNQLGGSYNEQFF

D gene: NA
V gene: TRBV7-9
J gene: TRBJ2-2
clone size: NA
CDR3 DNA: TGTGCCAGCAGCTGGCTGAACACCGGGGAGCTGTTTTTT
CDR3 protein: CASSWLNTGELFF

D gene: NA
V gene: TRBV10-1
J gene: TRBJ2-5
clone size: NA
CDR3 DNA: TGCGCCAGCAGTGAGTCTGAGGAGGGGACCCAAGAGACCCAGTACTTC
CDR3 protein: CASSESEEGTQETQYF

D gene: NA
V gene: TRBV6-6
J gene: TRBJ2-2
clone size: NA
CDR3 DNA: TGTGCCAGCAGTTACGTTCTAAGCACCGGGGAGCTGTTTTTT
CDR3 protein: CASSYVLSTGELFF

D gene: NA
V gene: TRBV19
J gene: TRBJ2-2
clone size: NA
CDR3 DNA: TGTGCCAGTAAGGGAGCAATCTCCGGGGAGCTGTTTTTT
CDR3 protein: CASKGAISGELFF

D gene: NA
V gene: TRBV7-8
J gene: TRBJ1-5
clone size: NA
CDR3 DNA: TGTGCCAGCAGCTTAGCGCGAGTCGGTTACAATCAGCCCCAGCATTTT
CDR3 protein: CASSLARVGYNQPQHF

D gene: TRBD1
V gene: TRBV5-1
J gene: TRBJ2-3
clone size: few
CDR3 DNA: TGCGCCAGCAGCTCACTAGACAGGGCAGATACGCAGTATTTT
CDR3 protein: CASSSLDRADTQYF

D gene: NA
V gene: TRBV4-3
J gene: TRBJ1-5
clone size: NA
CDR3 DNA: TGCGCCAGCAGCCAAGATTACGGAGATCAGCCCCAGCATTTT
CDR3 protein: CASSQDYGDQPQHF

D gene: NA
V gene: TRBV27
J gene: TRBJ1-1
clone size: NA
CDR3 DNA: TGTGCCAGCAGTTTATCGTGGGGGGCTGAAGCTTTCTTT
CDR3 protein: CASSLSWGAEAFF

D gene: TRBD1
V gene: TRBV19
J gene: TRBJ2-1
clone size: NA
CDR3 DNA: TGTGCCAGTAGTACCAGACAGGGAAGCCTCCGATCATACAATGAGCAGTTCTTC
CDR3 protein: CASSTRQGSLRSYNEQFF